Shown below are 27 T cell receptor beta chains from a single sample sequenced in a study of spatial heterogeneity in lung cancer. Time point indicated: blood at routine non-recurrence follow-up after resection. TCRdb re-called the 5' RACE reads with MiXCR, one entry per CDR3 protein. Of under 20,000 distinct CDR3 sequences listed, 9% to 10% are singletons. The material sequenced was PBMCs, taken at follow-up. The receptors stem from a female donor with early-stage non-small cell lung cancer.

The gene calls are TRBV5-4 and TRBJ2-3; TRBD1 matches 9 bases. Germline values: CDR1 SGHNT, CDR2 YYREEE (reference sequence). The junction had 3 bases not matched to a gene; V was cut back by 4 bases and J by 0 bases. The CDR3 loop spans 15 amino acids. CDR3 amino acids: CASSRGQGSTDTQYF. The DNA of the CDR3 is TGTGCCAGCAGCCGGGGACAGGGCAGCACAGATACGCAGTATTTT.

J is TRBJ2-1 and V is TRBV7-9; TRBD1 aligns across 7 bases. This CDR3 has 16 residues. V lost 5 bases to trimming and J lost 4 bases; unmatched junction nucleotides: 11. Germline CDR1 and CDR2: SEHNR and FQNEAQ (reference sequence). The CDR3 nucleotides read TGTGCCAGCAGCCCTATGCCGGGACAGTATTACAATGAGCAGTTCTTC. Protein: CASSPMPGQYYNEQFF.

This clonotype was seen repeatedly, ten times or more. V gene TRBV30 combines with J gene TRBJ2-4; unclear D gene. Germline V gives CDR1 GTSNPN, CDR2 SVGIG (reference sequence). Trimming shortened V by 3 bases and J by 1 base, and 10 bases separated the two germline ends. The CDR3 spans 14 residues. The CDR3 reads CAWRGLGAKNIQYF. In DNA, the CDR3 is TGTGCCTGGAGGGGATTGGGGGCCAAAAACATTCAGTACTTC.

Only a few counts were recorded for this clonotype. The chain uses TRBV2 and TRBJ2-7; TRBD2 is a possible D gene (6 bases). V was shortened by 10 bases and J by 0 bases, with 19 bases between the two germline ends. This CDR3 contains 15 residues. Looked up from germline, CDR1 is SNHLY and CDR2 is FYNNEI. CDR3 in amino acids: CATTPSGRVSYEQYF. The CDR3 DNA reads TGTGCCACCACCCCGAGCGGGCGGGTCTCCTACGAGCAGTACTTC.

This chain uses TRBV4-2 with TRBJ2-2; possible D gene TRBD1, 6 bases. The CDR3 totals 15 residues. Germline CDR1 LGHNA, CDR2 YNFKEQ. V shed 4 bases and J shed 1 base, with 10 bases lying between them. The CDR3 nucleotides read TGTGCCAGCAGCCGGGACACCCTGAACACCGGGGAGCTGTTTTTT. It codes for CASSRDTLNTGELFF.

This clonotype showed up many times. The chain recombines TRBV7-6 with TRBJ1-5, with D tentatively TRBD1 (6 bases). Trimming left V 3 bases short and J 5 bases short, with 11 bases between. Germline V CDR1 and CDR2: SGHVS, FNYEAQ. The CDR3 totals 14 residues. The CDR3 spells CASSFSSGDQPQHF. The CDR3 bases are TGTGCCAGCAGCTTCTCCTCAGGGGATCAGCCCCAGCATTTT.

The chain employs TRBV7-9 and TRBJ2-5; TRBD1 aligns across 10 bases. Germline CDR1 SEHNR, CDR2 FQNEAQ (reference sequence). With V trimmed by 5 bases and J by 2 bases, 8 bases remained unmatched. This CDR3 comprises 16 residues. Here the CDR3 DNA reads TGTGCCAGCAGCCTAGGCGACAGGGGGCTTCAAGAGACCCAGTACTTC. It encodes CASSLGDRGLQETQYF.

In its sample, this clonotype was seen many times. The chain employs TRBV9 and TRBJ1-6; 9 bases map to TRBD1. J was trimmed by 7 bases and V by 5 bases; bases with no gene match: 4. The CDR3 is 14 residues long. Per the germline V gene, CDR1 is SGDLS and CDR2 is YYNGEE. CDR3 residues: CASSAGTGNSPLHF. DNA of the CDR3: TGTGCCAGCAGTGCCGGGACAGGGAATTCACCCCTCCACTTT.

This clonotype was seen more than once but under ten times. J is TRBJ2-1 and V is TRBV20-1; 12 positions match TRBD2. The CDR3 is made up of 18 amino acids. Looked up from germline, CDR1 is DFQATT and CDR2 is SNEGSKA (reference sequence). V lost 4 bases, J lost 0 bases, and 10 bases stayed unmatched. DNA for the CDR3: TGCAGTGCTACACACCTAGCGGGAGGGAAAAGCTCCTACAATGAGCAGTTCTTC. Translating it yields CSATHLAGGKSSYNEQFF.

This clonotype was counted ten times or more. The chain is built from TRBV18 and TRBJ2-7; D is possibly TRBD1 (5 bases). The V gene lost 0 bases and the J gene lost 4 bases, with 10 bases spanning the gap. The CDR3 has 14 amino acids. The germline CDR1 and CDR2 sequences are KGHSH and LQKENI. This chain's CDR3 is CASSPPAQGYEQYF. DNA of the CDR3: TGTGCCAGCTCACCACCGGCCCAGGGTTACGAGCAGTACTTC.

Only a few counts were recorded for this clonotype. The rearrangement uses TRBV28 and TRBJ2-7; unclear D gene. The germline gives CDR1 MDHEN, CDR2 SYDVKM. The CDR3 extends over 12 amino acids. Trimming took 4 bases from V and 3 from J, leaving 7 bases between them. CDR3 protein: CASSSIFYEQYF. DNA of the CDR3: TGTGCCAGCAGTTCCATCTTCTACGAGCAGTACTTC.

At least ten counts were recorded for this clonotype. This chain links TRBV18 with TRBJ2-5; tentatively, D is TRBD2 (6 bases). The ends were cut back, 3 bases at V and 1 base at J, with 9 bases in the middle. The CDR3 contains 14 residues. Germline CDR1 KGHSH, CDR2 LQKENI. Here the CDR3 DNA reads TGTGCCAGCTCACCCCGGCGGGGCCAAGAGACCCAGTACTTC. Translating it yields CASSPRRGQETQYF.

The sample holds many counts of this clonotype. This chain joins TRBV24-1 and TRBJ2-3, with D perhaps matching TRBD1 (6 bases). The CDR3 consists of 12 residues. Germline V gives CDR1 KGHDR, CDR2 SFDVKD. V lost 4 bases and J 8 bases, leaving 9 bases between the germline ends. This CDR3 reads CATSEAGVTQYF. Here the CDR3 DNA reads TGTGCCACCAGTGAGGCAGGGGTTACGCAGTATTTT.

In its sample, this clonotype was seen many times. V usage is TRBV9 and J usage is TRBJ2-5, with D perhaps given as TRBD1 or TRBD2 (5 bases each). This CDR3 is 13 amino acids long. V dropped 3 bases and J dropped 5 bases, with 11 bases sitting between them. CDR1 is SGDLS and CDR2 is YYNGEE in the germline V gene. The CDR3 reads CASSALWGETQYF. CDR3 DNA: TGTGCCAGCAGCGCACTATGGGGGGAGACCCAGTACTTC. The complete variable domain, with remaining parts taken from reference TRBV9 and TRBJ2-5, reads DSGVTQTPKHLITATGQRVTLRCSPRSGDLSVYWYQQSLDQGLQFLIQYYNGEERAKGNILERFSAQQFPDLHSELNLSSLELGDSALYFCASSALWGETQYFGPGTRLLVL.

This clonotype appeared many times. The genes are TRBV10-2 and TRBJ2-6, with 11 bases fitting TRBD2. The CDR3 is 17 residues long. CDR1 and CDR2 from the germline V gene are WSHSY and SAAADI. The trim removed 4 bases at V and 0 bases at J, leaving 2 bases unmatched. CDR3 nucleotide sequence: TGCGCCAGCAGTGTGCTAGCGGGGGGCTCTGGGGCCAACGTCCTGACTTTC. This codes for CASSVLAGGSGANVLTF.

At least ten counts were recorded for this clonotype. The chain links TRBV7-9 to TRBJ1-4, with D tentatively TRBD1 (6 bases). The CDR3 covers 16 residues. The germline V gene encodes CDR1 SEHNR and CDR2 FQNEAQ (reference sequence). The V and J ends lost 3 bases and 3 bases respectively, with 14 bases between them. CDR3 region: CASSFYRDLANEKLFF. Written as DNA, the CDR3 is TGTGCCAGCAGCTTTTACAGGGATCTAGCTAATGAAAAACTGTTTTTT.

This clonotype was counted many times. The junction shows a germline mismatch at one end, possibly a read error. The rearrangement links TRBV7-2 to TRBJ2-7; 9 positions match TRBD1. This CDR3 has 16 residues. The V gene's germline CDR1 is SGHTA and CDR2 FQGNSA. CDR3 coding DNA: TGTGCCACCAGCGACAGGAAGACAGGGGGGCACTACGAGCAGTACTTC. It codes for CATSDRKTGGHYEQYF.

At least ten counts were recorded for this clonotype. The CDR3 sequence is CSVLVSGNNQPQHF. CDR3 in DNA: TGCAGCGTTCTAGTATCGGGGAACAATCAGCCCCAGCATTTT. The gene calls are TRBV29-1 and TRBJ1-5; D call uncertain. The CDR3 extends over 14 amino acids. Trimming shortened V by 5 bases and J by 3 bases, and 14 bases separated the two germline ends. Per germline, CDR1 SQVTM and CDR2 ANQGSEA.

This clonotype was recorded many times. The CDR3 DNA is TGTGCCAGCAGCTTAATGGGACAGTGGGAGAAGGTGAACACCGGGGAGCTGTTTTTT. This gives the protein CASSLMGQWEKVNTGELFF. V and J are TRBV7-6 and TRBJ2-2; 7 nucleotides agree with TRBD1. The germline gives CDR1 SGHVS, CDR2 FNYEAQ. The CDR3 spans 19 residues. Losses at the gene ends were 2 bases for V and 1 base for J; bases not matched to a gene: 13.

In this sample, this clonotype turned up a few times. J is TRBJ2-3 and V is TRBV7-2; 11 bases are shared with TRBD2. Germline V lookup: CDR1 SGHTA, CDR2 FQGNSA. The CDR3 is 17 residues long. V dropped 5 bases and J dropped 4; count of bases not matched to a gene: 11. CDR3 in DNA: TGTGCCAGCAGCCCTCCCGGATTAGCGGGGGGGGCAGATACGCAGTATTTT. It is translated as CASSPPGLAGGADTQYF. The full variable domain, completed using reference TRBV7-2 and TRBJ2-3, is GAGVSQSPSNKVTEKGKDVELRCDPISGHTALYWYRQSLGQGLEFLIYFQGNSAPDKSGLPSDRFSAERTGGSVSTLTIQRTQQEDSAVYLCASSPPGLAGGADTQYFGPGTRLTVL.

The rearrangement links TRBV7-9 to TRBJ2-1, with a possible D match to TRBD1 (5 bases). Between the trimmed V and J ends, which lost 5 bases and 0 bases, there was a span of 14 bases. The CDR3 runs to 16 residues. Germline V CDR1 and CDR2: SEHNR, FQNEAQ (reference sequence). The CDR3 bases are TGTGCCAGCAGCGGGGCGGACGGTAGCTCCTACAATGAGCAGTTCTTC. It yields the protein CASSGADGSSYNEQFF.

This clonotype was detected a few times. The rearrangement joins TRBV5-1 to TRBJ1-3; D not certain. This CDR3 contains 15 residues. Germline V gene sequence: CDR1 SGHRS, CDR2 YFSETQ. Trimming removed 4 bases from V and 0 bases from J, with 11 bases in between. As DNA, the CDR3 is TGCGCCAGCAGCGCTCACAGAAACTCTGGAAACACCATATATTTT. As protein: CASSAHRNSGNTIYF.

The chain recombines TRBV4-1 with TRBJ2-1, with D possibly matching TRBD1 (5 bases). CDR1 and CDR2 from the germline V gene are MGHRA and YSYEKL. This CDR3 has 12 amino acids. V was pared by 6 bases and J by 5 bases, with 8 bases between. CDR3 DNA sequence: TGCGCCAGCAGGGACAACGACAATGAGCAGTTCTTC. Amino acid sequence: CASRDNDNEQFF.

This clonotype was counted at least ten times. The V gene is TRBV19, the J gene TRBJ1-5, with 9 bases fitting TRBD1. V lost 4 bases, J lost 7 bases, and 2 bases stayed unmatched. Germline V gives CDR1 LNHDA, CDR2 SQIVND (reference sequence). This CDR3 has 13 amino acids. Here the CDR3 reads CASSTGQGQPQHF. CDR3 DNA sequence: TGTGCCAGTAGTACGGGACAGGGCCAGCCCCAGCATTTT.

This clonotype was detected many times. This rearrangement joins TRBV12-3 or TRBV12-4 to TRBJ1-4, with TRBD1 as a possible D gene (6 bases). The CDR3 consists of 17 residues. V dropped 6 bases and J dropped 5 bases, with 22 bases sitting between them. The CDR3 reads CASSPITSDRPNEKLFF. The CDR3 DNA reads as TGTGCCAGCAGCCCCATAACGTCAGACAGGCCGAATGAAAAACTGTTTTTT.

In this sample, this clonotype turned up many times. The CDR3 protein is CSACPTSGSRSGANVLTF. CDR3 nucleotide sequence: TGCAGTGCCTGCCCGACTAGCGGGAGTCGGTCTGGGGCCAACGTCCTGACTTTC. The V call is TRBV20-1, the J call TRBJ2-6; 12 bases line up with TRBD2. Germline CDR1 reads DFQATT; CDR2 reads SNEGSKA (reference sequence). CDR3 length equals 18 residues. Trimming removed 6 bases from V and 1 base from J; junction bases left unmatched: 10.

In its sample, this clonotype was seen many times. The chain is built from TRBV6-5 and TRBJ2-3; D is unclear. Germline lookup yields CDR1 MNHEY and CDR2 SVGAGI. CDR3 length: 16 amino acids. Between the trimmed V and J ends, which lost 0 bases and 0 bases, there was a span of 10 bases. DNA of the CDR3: TGTGCCAGCAGTTACTCAGGACCAACTAGCACAGATACGCAGTATTTT. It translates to CASSYSGPTSTDTQYF.